Listed here is a single T cell receptor (beta chain). Its antigen specificity is not known. Within one base of it there is no much larger clone, and no base qualities were kept. This specimen comes from a study of T cells in Graves' hyperthyroidism and ophthalmopathy (dated by TCRdb to about 2019). Regarding the research as a whole: Peripheral blood was collected at initial diagnosis, before any treatment. A discovery cohort of about a hundred patients, 43 with Graves' ophthalmopathy and 55 to 60 with stable Graves' hyperthyroidism, was used to find distinguishing TCR V-J signatures. Prospective prediction of ophthalmopathy was tested in an independent validation cohort of approximately 18 hyperthyroidism patients and 15 to 17 patients who later progressed to ophthalmopathy. The 100 or so discovery patients were divided at random into training and test sets in a 7:3 ratio. In addition, the study compared T-cell repertoires in thyroid tissue and in blood from several Graves' hyperthyroidism patients. After sampling, hyperthyroidism patients received methimazole starting at 30 mg daily, and ophthalmopathy patients received high-dose intravenous methylprednisolone. The paper reports TCR Vbeta CDR3 sequencing of about 140 peripheral blood samples: around 41 ophthalmopathy, some 80 hyperthyroidism and approximately 17 progressor patients. The paper's findings and limits, for the study overall: Ophthalmopathy was separated from stable hyperthyroidism by a 13 V-J signature model, with just over 85% sensitivity and 81% to 83% specificity obtained in cross-validation and 80%/75% obtained in testing. In validation, the model predicted progression to ophthalmopathy with 60% to 71% sensitivity and roughly 75% specificity, a median of about 6 months before onset. No statistical method was used to fix the sample size in advance, and group allocation was not hidden from the investigators. Most expanded thyroid clonotypes (frequency above 0.001) were also detected in blood, suggesting blood repertoires may reflect thyroid immune responses.

The TCR beta CDR3 regions were amplified from the RNA transcripts. For the first round of RT-PCR on the TCR CDR3, the HTBI primer set was used together with the Qiagen OneStep RT-PCR kit. Libraries were constructed in a second round of multiplex PCR, after which size selection and purification were performed. Sequencing of the libraries was done on an Illumina HiSeq2000 using paired-end 100 bp reads. Per the original workflow: Raw data were processed with SOAPnuke, discarding reads with adapters, uncalled bases, mean Phred below 15, or no exact constant-primer or identifier match. High-quality paired reads were merged using COPE v1.2.5, and each unique nucleotide sequence was defined as a clonotype. MiTCR v1.1 was used to align clonotypes to the IMGT TRBV, TRBD and TRBJ reference segments. Only V-J combinations with frequency above 0.0001, covering 99.2% of repertoires, were analysed. The TCS score was defined as F50 (clonal expansion) divided by E x V (chaos), with BLOSUM62-based TCRdist calculated between CDR3 peptides within each V-J. Welch's t-statistics and random forest reduced 450 to 600 V-J features to fewer than 15, which were used in a naive Bayes classifier (R e1071). TCRdb itself trimmed the public reads at Q25 with fastp, ran MiXCR and retained productive beta chains. Each record represents a unique CDR3 protein, reported with the most common genes and DNA among its rows. What appears here as the V and J calls and clone size reflects TCRdb's work, not the paper's. In all, the sample holds 300,000 to 450,000 distinct CDR3 sequences, and approximately 15% of those were seen once. The ten most abundant clones make up about 11% of the sample.

Based on the germline V gene, the CDR1 and CDR2 sequences are MGHDK and SYGVNS. The CDR3 spans 16 residues, from the cysteine through the phenylalanine. Only CDR3 DNA is held: 48 bases, read in frame from base 1. V drops 5 bases and J drops 3 bases, leaving 20 bases in between. A patient counted as having stable Graves' hyperthyroidism if no progression to ophthalmopathy occurred over 18 months of follow-up. Hyperthyroidism patients were newly diagnosed, had a disease duration of under 2 months, and were aged 18 to 65 years. Any patient with an uncontrolled infection, another autoimmune disease, pregnancy or lactation was excluded. Clinical symptoms, serum thyroxine and TRAb, thyroid ultrasound, and orbital computed tomography formed the basis for the diagnoses. PBMCs were isolated from 7.5 to 10 ml of fresh peripheral blood by Ficoll-Paque density gradient centrifugation. Trizol reagent was used to extract total RNA, and RNA quality was then checked on an Agilent 2100 Bioanalyzer.

Specimen: blood. This clonotype originated in an older woman with Graves' hyperthyroidism. This sequence uses TRBV25-1 and TRBJ2-7; TRBD2 might be the D gene, on 7 matching bases. The CDR3 protein sequence reads: CASSQFGGARGYEQYF. The nucleotide sequence reads as follows: TGTGCCAGCAGTCAGTTTGGGGGGGCGAGGGGCTACGAGCAGTACTTC.